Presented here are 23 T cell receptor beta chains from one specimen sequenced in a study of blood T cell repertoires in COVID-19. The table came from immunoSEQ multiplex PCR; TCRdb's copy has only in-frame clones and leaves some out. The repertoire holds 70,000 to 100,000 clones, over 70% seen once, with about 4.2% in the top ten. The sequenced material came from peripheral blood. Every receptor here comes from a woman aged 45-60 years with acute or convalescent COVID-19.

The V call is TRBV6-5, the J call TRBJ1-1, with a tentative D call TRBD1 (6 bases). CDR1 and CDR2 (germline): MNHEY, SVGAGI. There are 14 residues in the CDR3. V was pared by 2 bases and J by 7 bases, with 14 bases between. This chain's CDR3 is CASSYGTKNSEAFF. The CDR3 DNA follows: TGTGCCAGCAGTTACGGGACAAAAAATAGTGAAGCTTTCTTT.

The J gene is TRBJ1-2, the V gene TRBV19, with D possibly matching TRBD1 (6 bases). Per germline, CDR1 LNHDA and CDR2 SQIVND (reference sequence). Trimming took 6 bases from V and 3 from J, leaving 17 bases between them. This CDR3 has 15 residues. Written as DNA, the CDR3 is TGTGCCAGTAGCCCCGGGACACACTCTCACTATGGCTACACCTTC. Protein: CASSPGTHSHYGYTF.

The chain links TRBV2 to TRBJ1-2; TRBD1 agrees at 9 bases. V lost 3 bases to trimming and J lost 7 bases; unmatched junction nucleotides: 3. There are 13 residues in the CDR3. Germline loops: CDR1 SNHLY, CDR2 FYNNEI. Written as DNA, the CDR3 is TGTGCCAGCAGTGACGGGACAGGGCGTGGCTACACCTTC. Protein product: CASSDGTGRGYTF.

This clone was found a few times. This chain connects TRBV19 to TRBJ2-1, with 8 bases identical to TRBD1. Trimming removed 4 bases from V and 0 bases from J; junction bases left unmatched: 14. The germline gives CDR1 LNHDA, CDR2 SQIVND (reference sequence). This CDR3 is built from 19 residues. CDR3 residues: CASSTKFPGQVSSYNEQFF. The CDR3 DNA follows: TGTGCCAGTAGTACGAAATTCCCGGGACAGGTGAGCTCCTACAATGAGCAGTTCTTC.

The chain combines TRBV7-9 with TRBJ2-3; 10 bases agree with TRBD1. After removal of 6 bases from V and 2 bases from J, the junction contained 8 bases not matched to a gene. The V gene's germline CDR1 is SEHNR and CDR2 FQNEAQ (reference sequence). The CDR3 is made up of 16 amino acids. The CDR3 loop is CASSDGDRGITDTQYF. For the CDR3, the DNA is TGTGCCAGCAGTGACGGGGACAGGGGCATCACAGATACGCAGTATTTT. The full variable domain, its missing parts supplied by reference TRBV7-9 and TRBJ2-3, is DTGVSQNPRHKITKRGQNVTFRCDPISEHNRLYWYRQTLGQGPEFLTYFQNEAQLEKSRLLSDRFSAERPKGSFSTLEIQRTEQGDSAMYLCASSDGDRGITDTQYFGPGTRLTVL.

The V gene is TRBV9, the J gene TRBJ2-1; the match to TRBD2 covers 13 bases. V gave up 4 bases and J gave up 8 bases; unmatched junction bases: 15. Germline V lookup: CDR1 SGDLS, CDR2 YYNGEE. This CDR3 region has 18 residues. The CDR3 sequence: CASSHLRLGTSGVDEQFF. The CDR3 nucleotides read TGTGCCAGCAGCCATCTCAGGTTGGGGACTAGCGGGGTCGATGAGCAGTTCTTC.

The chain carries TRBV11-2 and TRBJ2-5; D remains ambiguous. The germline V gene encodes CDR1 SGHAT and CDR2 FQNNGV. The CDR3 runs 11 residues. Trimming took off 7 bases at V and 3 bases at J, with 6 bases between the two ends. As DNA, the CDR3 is TGTGCCAGCACCCTTAAAGAGACCCAGTACTTC. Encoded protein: CASTLKETQYF.

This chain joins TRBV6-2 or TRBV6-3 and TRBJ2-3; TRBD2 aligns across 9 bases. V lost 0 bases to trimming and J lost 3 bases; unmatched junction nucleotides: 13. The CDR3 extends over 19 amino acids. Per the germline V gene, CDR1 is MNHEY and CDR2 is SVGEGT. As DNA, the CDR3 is TGTGCCAGCAGTTACTCGAATCGGGTAGGCGGGGGGGCGACAGATACGCAGTATTTT. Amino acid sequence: CASSYSNRVGGGATDTQYF.

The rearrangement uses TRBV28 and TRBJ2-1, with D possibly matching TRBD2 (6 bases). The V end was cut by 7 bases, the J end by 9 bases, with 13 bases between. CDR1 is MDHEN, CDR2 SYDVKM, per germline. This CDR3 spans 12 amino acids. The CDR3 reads CASIQVGGEQFF. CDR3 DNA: TGTGCCAGCATTCAGGTGGGGGGTGAGCAGTTCTTC.

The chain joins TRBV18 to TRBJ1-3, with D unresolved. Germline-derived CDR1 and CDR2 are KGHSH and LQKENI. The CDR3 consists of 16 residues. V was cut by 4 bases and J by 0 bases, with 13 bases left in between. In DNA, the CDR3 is TGTGCCAGCTCACTAACCCCGGGAGACTCTGGAAACACCATATATTTT. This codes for CASSLTPGDSGNTIYF.

CDR3: CASSETPGQNPFF. CDR3 in DNA: TGTGCCAGCAGTGAAACCCCGGGACAGAACCCTTTCTTT. The chain links TRBV6-1 to TRBJ1-1; the match to TRBD1 covers 7 bases. The CDR3 contains 13 residues. Germline CDR1 reads MNHNS; CDR2 reads SASEGT. V lost 2 bases to trimming and J lost 12 bases; unmatched junction nucleotides: 9.

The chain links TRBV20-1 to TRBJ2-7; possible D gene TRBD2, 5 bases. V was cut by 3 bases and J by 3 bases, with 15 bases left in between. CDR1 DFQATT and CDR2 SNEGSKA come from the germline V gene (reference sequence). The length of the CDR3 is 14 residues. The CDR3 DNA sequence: TGCAGTGCTAGTGTAGGGAGTAGGGTCTACGAGCAGTACTTC. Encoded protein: CSASVGSRVYEQYF.

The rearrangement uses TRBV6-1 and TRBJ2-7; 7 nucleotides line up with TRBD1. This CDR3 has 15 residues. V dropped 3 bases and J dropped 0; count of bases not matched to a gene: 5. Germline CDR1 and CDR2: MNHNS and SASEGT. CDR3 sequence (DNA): TGTGCCAGCAGTGACACAGGGGCAAGCTCCTACGAGCAGTACTTC. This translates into CASSDTGASSYEQYF.

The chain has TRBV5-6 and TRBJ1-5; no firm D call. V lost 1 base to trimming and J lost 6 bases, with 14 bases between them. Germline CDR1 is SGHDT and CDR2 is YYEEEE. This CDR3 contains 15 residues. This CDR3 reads CASSLTVETGQPQHF. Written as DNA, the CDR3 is TGTGCCAGCAGCTTGACTGTTGAAACGGGTCAGCCCCAGCATTTT. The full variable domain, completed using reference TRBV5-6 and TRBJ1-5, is DAGVTQSPTHLIKTRGQQVTLRCSPKSGHDTVSWYQQALGQGPQFIFQYYEEEERQRGNFPDRFSGHQFPNYSSELNVNALLLGDSALYLCASSLTVETGQPQHFGDGTRLSIL.

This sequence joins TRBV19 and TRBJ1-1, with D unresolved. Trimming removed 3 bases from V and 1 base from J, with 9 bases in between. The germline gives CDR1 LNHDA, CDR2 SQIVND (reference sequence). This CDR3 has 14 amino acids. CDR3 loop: CASSISAANTEAFF. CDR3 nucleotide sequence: TGTGCCAGTAGTATTAGCGCAGCGAACACTGAAGCTTTCTTT. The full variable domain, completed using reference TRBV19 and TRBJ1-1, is DGGITQSPKYLFRKEGQNVTLSCEQNLNHDAMYWYRQDPGQGLRLIYYSQIVNDFQKGDIAEGYSVSREKKESFPLTVTSAQKNPTAFYLCASSISAANTEAFFGQGTRLTVV.

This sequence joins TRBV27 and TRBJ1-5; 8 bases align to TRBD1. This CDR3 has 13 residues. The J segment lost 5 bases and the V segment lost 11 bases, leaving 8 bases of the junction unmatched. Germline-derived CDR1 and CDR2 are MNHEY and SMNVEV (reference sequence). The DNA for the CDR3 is TGTGCCTCCGGACAGGGATGGGATCAGCCCCAGCATTTT. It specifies CASGQGWDQPQHF.

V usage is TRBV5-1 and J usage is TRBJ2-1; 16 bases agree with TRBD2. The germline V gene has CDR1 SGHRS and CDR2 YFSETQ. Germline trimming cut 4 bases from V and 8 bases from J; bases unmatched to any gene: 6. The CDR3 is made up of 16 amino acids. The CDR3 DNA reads TGCGCCAGCAGCCTGGGACTAGCGGGGGGGCCCGATGAGCAGTTCTTC. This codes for CASSLGLAGGPDEQFF.

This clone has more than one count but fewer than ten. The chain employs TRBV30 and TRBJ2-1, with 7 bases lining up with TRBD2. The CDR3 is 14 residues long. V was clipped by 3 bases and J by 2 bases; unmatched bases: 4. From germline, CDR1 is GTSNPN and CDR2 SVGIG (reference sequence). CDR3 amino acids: CAWRGTTTYNEQFF. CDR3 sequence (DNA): TGTGCCTGGAGGGGGACTACTACCTACAATGAGCAGTTCTTC.

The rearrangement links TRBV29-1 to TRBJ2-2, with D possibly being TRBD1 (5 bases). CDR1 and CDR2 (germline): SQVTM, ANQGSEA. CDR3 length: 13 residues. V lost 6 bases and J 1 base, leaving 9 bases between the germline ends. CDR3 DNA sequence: TGCAGCGTGACAGCCCAGAACACCGGGGAGCTGTTTTTT. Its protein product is CSVTAQNTGELFF.

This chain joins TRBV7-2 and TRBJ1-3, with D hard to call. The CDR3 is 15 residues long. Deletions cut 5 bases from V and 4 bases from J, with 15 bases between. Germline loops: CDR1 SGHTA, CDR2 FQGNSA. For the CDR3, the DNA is TGTGCCAGCAGCCCCCAGCAGGCTCGCGGAAACACCATATATTTT. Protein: CASSPQQARGNTIYF.

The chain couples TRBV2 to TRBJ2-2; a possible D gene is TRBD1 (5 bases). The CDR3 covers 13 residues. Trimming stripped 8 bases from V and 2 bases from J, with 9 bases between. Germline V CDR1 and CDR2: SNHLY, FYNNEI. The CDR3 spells CASSRGNTGELFF. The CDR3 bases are TGTGCCAGCTCTAGGGGTAACACCGGGGAGCTGTTTTTT.

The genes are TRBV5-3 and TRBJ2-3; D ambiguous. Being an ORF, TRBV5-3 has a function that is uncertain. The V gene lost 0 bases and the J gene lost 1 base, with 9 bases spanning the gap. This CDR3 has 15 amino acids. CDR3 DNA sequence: TGTGCCAGAAGCTTGGACAGCCTCGGCACAGATACGCAGTATTTT. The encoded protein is CARSLDSLGTDTQYF.

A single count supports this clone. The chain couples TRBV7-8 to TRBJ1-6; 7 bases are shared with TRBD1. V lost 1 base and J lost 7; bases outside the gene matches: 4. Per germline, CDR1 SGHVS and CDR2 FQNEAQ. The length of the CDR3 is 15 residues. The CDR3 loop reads CASSLGPGGNSPLHF. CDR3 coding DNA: TGTGCCAGCAGCTTAGGGCCAGGGGGGAATTCACCCCTCCACTTT.